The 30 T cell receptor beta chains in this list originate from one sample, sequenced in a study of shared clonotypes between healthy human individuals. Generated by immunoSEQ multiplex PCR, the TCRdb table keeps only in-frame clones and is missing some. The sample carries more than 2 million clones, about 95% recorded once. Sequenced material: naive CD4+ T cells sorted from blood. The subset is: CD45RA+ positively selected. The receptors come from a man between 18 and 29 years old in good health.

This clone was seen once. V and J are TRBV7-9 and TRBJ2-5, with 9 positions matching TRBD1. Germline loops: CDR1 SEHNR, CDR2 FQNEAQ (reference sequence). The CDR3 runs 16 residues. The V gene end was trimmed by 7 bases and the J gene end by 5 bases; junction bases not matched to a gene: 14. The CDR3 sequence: CASIRDGTGQLETQYF. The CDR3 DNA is TGTGCCAGCATCAGAGACGGGACAGGGCAGTTGGAGACCCAGTACTTC.

The CDR3 is CASSGVWETQYF. The DNA of the CDR3 is TGTGCCAGCAGCGGGGTCTGGGAGACCCAGTACTTC. The rearrangement links TRBV5-6 to TRBJ2-5; D is ambiguous. Trimming shortened V by 4 bases and J by 5 bases, and 9 bases separated the two germline ends. In germline, CDR1 is SGHDT, CDR2 YYEEEE. The CDR3 sequence is 12 residues long.

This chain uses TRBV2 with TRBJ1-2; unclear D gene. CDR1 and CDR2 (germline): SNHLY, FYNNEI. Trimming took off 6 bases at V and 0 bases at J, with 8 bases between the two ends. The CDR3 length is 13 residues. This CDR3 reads CASRDGTNYGYTF. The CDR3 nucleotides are TGTGCCAGCAGGGACGGGACTAACTATGGCTACACCTTC.

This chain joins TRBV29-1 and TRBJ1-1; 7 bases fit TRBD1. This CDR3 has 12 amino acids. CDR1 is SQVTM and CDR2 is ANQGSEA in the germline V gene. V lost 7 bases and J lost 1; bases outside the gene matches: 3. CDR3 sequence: CSAHRGNTEAFF. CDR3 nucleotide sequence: TGCAGCGCCCACAGGGGGAACACTGAAGCTTTCTTT.

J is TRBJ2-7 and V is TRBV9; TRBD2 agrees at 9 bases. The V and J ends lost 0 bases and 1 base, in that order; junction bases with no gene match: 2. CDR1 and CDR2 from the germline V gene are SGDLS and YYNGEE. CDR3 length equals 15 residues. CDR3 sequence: CASSVGGGESYEQYF. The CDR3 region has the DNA TGTGCCAGCAGCGTAGGCGGGGGGGAGTCCTACGAGCAGTACTTC.

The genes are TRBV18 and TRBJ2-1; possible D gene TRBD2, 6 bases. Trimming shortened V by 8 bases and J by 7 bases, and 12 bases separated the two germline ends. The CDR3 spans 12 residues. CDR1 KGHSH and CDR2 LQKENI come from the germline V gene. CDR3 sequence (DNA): TGTGCCAGCGCCCCTGGGGGGAATGAGCAGTTCTTC. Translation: CASAPGGNEQFF.

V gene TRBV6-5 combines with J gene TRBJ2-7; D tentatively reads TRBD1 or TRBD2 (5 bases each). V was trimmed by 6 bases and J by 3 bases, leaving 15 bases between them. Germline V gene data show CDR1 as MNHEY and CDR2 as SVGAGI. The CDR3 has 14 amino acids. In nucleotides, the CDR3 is TGTGCCAGCAGCTCCCCGGGACGGATCTACGAGCAGTACTTC. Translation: CASSSPGRIYEQYF.

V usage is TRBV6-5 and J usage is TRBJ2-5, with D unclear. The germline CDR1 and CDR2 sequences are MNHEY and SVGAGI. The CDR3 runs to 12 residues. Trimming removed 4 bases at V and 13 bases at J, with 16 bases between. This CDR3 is CASSSPRTPPYF. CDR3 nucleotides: TGTGCCAGCAGTTCACCTCGGACCCCCCCGTACTTC.

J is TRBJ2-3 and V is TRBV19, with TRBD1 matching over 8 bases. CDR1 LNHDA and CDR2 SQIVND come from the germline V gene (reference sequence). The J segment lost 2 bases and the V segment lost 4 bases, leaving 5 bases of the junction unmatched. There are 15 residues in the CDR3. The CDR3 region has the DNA TGTGCCAGTAGTAGTTGGGACAGGACCACAGATACGCAGTATTTT. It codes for CASSSWDRTTDTQYF.

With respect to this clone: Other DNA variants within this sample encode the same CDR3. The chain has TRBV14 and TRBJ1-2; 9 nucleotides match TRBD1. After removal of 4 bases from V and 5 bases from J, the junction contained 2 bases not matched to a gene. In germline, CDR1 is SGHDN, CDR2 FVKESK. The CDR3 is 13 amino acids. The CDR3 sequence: CASSPGQGYGYTF. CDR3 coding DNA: TGTGCCAGCAGCCCGGGACAGGGATATGGCTACACCTTC.

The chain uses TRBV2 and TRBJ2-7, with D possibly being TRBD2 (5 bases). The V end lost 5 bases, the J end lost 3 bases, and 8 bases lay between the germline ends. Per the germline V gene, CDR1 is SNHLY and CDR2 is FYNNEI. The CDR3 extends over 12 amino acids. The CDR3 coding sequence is TGTGCCAGCAGTAGCGAGGGCTACGAGCAGTACTTC. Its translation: CASSSEGYEQYF.

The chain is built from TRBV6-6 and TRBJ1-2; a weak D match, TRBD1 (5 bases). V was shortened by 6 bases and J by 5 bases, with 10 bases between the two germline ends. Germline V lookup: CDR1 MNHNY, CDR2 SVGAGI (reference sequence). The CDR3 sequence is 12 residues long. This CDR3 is CASRQGVYGYTF. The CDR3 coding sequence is TGTGCCAGCAGGCAGGGAGTATATGGCTACACCTTC.

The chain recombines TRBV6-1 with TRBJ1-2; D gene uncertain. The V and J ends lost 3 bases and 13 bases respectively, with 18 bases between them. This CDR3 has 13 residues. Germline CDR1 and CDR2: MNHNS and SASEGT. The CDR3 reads CASSEAIRRPFTF. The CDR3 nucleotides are TGTGCCAGCAGTGAGGCTATCCGCCGGCCGTTCACCTTC.

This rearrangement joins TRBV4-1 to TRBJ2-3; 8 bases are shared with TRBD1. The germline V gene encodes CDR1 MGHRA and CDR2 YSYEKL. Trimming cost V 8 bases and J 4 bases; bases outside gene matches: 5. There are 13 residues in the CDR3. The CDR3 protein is CASGKQGADTQYF. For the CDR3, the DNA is TGCGCCAGCGGAAAACAGGGGGCAGATACGCAGTATTTT.

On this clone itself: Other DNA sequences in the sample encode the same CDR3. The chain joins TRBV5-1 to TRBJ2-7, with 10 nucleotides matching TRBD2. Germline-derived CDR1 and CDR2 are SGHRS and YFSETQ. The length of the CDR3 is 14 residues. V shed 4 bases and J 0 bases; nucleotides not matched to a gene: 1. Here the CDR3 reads CASSTSGNSYEQYF. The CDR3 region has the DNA TGCGCCAGCAGCACTAGCGGGAACTCCTACGAGCAGTACTTC.

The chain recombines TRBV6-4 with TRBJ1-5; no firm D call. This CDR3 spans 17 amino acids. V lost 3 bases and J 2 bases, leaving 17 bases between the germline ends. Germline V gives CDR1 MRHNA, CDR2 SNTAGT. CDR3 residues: CASSDGKREARNQPQHF. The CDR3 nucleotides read TGTGCCAGCAGTGATGGTAAAAGGGAGGCACGCAATCAGCCCCAGCATTTT.

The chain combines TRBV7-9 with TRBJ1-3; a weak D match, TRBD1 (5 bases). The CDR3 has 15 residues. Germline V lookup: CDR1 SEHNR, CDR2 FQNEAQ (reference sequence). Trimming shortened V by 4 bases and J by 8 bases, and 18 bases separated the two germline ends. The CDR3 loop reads CASSSPGLKGDTIYF. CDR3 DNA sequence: TGTGCCAGCAGCTCGCCGGGTCTCAAAGGGGACACCATATATTTT. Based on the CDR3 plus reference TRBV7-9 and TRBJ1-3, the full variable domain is DTGVSQNPRHKITKRGQNVTFRCDPISEHNRLYWYRQTLGQGPEFLTYFQNEAQLEKSRLLSDRFSAERPKGSFSTLEIQRTEQGDSAMYLCASSSPGLKGDTIYFGEGSWLTVV.

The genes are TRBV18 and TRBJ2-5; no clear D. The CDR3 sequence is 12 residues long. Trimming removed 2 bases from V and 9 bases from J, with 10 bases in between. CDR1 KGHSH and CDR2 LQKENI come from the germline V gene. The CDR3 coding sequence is TGTGCCAGCTCACCAAAGGGCCAGGCCCAGTACTTC. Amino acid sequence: CASSPKGQAQYF.

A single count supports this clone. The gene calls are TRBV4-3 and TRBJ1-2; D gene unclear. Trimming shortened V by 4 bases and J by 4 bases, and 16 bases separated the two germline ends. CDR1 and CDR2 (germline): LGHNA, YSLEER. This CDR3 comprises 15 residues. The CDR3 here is CASSPNPAGTYGYTF. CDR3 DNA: TGCGCCAGCAGCCCGAACCCCGCAGGAACCTATGGCTACACCTTC.

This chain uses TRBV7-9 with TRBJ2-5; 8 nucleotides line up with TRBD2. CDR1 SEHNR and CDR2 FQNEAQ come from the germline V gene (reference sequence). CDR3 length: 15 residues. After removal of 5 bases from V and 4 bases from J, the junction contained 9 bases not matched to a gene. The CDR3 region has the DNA TGTGCCAGCAGCGATCAGCGGGGGCATGGAGAGACCCAGTACTTC. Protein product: CASSDQRGHGETQYF. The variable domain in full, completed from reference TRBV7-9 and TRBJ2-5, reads DTGVSQNPRHKITKRGQNVTFRCDPISEHNRLYWYRQTLGQGPEFLTYFQNEAQLEKSRLLSDRFSAERPKGSFSTLEIQRTEQGDSAMYLCASSDQRGHGETQYFGPGTRLLVL.

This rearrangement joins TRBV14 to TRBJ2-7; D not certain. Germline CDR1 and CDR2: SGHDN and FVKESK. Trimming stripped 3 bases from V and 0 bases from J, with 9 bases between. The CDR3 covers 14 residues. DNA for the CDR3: TGTGCCAGCAGCCAGCACCTAGACTCCTACGAGCAGTACTTC. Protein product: CASSQHLDSYEQYF. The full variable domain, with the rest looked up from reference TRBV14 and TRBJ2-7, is EAGVTQFPSHSVIEKGQTVTLRCDPISGHDNLYWYRRVMGKEIKFLLHFVKESKQDESGMPNNRFLAERTGGTYSTLKVQPAELEDSGVYFCASSQHLDSYEQYFGPGTRLTVT.

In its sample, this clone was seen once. CDR3 DNA sequence: TGTGCCAGCAGTCCGCCACCGGGACAGGGATTATACGAGCAGTACTTC. The encoded protein is CASSPPPGQGLYEQYF. The chain links TRBV28 to TRBJ2-7; TRBD1 agrees at 9 bases. V was clipped by 5 bases and J by 4 bases; unmatched bases: 12. This CDR3 comprises 16 residues. CDR1 and CDR2 from the germline V gene are MDHEN and SYDVKM.

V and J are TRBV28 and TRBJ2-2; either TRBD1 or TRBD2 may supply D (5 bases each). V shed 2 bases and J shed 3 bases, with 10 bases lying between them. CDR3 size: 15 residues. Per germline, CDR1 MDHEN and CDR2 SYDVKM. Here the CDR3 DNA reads TGTGCCAGCAGTTTAGGTGGGGACGACACCGGGGAGCTGTTTTTT. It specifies CASSLGGDDTGELFF.

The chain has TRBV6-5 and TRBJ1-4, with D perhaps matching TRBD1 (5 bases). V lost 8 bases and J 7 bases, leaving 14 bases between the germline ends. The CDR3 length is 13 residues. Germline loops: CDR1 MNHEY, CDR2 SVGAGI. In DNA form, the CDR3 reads TGTGCCAGCCTTAGTGGTGGGGGTGAAAAACTGTTTTTT. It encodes CASLSGGGEKLFF.

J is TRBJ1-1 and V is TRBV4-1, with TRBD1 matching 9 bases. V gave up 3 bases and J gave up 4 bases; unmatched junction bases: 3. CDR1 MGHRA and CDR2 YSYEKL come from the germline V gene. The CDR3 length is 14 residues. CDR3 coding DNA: TGCGCCAGCAGCCACCCGACAGGGGGCACTGAAGCTTTCTTT. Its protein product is CASSHPTGGTEAFF.

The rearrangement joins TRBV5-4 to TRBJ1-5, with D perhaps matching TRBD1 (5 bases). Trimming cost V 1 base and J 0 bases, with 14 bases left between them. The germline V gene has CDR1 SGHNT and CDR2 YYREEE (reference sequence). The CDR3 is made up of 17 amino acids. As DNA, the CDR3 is TGTGCCAGCAGCTTGTGGGGTCCGGGACTTAGCAATCAGCCCCAGCATTTT. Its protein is CASSLWGPGLSNQPQHF. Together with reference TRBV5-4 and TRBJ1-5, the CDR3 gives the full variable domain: ETGVTQSPTHLIKTRGQQVTLRCSSQSGHNTVSWYQQALGQGPQFIFQYYREEENGRGNFPPRFSGLQFPNYSSELNVNALELDDSALYLCASSLWGPGLSNQPQHFGDGTRLSIL.

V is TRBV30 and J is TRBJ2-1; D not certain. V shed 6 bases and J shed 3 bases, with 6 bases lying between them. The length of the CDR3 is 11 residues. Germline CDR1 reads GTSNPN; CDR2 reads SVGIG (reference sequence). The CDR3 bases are TGTGCCTGTAGGGTCTACAATGAGCAGTTCTTC. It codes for CACRVYNEQFF.

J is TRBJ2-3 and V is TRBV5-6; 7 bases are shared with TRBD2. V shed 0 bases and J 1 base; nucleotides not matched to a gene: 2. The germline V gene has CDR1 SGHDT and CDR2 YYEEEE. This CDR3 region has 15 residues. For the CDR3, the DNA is TGTGCCAGCAGCTTGGCCAGCGGGGGCACAGATACGCAGTATTTT. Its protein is CASSLASGGTDTQYF.

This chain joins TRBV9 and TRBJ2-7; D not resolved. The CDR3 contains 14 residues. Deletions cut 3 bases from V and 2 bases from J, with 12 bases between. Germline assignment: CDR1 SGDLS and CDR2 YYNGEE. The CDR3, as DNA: TGTGCCAGCAGCGCAGCGCTGACGACCTACGAGCAGTACTTC. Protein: CASSAALTTYEQYF.

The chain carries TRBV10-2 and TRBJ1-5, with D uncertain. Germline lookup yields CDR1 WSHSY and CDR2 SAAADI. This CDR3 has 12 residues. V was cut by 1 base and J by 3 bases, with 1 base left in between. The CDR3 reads CASSEFNQPQHF. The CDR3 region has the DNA TGCGCCAGCAGTGAGTTCAATCAGCCCCAGCATTTT.